This T cell receptor beta chain comes out of a study of blood T cell repertoires in COVID-19. The overall study: COVID-19 samples from acute and convalescent phases originated in the United States, Italy and Spain. Sources were T cells, B-cell-depleted T cells, or PBMCs; the material itself was cDNA or gDNA.

Germline V gene sequence: CDR1 MNHEY, CDR2 SVGAGI. The CDR3 consists of 13 residues. Trimming took off 6 bases at V and 7 bases at J, with 15 bases between the two ends. Profiled with immunoSEQ multiplex PCR; TCRdb holds only in-frame clones, not every one. The sample contains 250,000 to 300,000 clones, approximately 82% of which appear only once. The source of this sequence is a man older than 75 with acute or convalescent COVID-19. The sample consisted of peripheral blood. V gene TRBV6-5 combines with J gene TRBJ1-2; D uncertain. CDR3 nucleotide sequence: TGTGCCAGCAGCGCCCAGACACTGGGTGGCTACACCTTC. It codes for CASSAQTLGGYTF.